This T cell receptor (beta chain) was sequenced during a study of vaccination effects on CD4 cells after COVID-19. Study results and caveats: Only a single clone (1 of 255 vaccine-induced clones in healthy vaccinees) cross-reacted with common cold coronaviruses. Early post-infection timepoints were missing from the study, which also had few convalescent patients.

The germline V gene has CDR1 SQVTM and CDR2 ANQGSEA. The CDR3 length is 12 residues. V shed 4 bases, J shed 15 bases, and the junction held 9 bases outside the gene matches. Culture proceeded for 10 days, and CD4+ T cells were then isolated. Participants got two doses of BNT162b2 or mRNA-1273 vaccine. Testing of the vaccine recipients showed negative nucleocapsid antibodies and no prior SARS-CoV-2 infection. This clone was observed a single time. Its antigen is as yet unknown. Sequencing used immunoSEQ multiplex PCR; TCRdb keeps in-frame clones, though not all of them. The repertoire holds tens of thousands of clones, around 74% seen once, with 2.2% in the top ten.

The chain employs TRBV29-1 and TRBJ2-1; 10 bases are a match to TRBD2. Here the sequenced sample was CD4+ T cells from PBMCs cultured without peptide, taken after COVID-19 vaccination. The sequence came from a human donor who received a COVID-19 vaccine. The chain's CDR3 is CSVVLAGDAAFF. DNA of the CDR3: TGCAGCGTTGTCCTAGCGGGGGACGCCGCGTTCTTC.